Presented here are 31 T cell receptor beta chains from one specimen sequenced in a study of post-analysis software for immune sequencing data. Notes on the study in general: About five TRBV segments were more frequent in patients than controls; TRBV5-6, TRBV5-1 and TRBV20-1 belonged to this group.

Which antigens these TCRs recognize remains unknown. Tagging with unique molecular identifiers was a feature of the TCR beta cDNA libraries. TCRdb re-called the PCR reads through MiXCR, storing one row per CDR3 protein. The sample shows hundreds of thousands of distinct CDR3 sequences, roughly 30% of them seen only once. The sample consisted of blood. These receptors all stem from a girl between 5 and 17 years old with multiple sclerosis.

This clonotype has just a few counts. V and J are TRBV6-6 and TRBJ1-2; TRBD1 aligns across 8 bases. CDR3 length equals 16 residues. CDR1 and CDR2 (germline): MNHNY, SVGAGI (reference sequence). V shed 6 bases, J shed 6 bases, and the junction held 15 bases outside the gene matches. CDR3 amino acids: CASSLPHDRGGNGYTF. CDR3 DNA: TGTGCCAGCAGCCTACCGCACGACAGGGGTGGAAATGGCTACACCTTC.

A note on this clonotype: Just one base apart from a much larger clone, this may be a read error. The CDR3 does not end in the conserved phenylalanine or tryptophan, so this is likely a read error. The CDR3 spells CATSRKTGVMYNEQFV. The CDR3 coding sequence is TGTGCCACCAGCAGAAAGACGGGGGTAATGTACAATGAGCAGTTCGTC. The chain employs TRBV15 and TRBJ2-1, with a tentative D call TRBD2 (6 bases). The CDR3 is 16 amino acids. Germline V lookup: CDR1 LNHNV, CDR2 YYDKDF (reference sequence). Trimming cost V 2 bases and J 4 bases, with 15 bases left between them.

This clonotype was seen a handful of times. This chain links TRBV3-1 with TRBJ2-1; D gene uncertain. This CDR3 spans 12 amino acids. Trimming shortened V by 4 bases and J by 10 bases, and 11 bases separated the two germline ends. Germline CDR1 and CDR2: LGHDT and YNNKEL (reference sequence). This CDR3 is CASSLGIGEQFF. CDR3 DNA: TGTGCCAGCAGCCTAGGAATCGGGGAGCAGTTCTTC.

Worth noting for this clonotype: A much larger clone lies one base from this, so it may be a read error. The CDR3 bases are TGCAGCGTGGCAACAGGGTTGGTAGGAAAACGGTTTTTT. It yields the protein CSVATGLVGKRFF. The V gene is TRBV29-1, the J gene TRBJ1-4; D might be TRBD1 (6 bases). CDR3 size: 13 residues. The V gene's germline CDR1 is SQVTM and CDR2 ANQGSEA.

This clonotype was found a few times. V and J are TRBV18 and TRBJ2-7; the match to TRBD1 covers 7 bases. This CDR3 spans 18 amino acids. Germline loops: CDR1 KGHSH, CDR2 LQKENI. V was pared by 1 base and J by 0 bases, with 12 bases of the junction left unmatched. CDR3 sequence reads: CASSPLPTANRGSYEQYF. The CDR3 DNA reads as TGTGCCAGCTCACCACTGCCCACGGCCAACAGGGGCTCCTACGAGCAGTACTTC.

The sample holds many counts of this clonotype. V is TRBV14 and J is TRBJ2-5, with 11 bases fitting TRBD2. This CDR3 has 16 amino acids. With V trimmed by 1 base and J by 6 bases, 7 bases remained unmatched. Germline CDR1 SGHDN, CDR2 FVKESK. The CDR3 DNA reads TGTGCCAGCAGCCAAGGGCCTAGCGGGAGGATAAAGACCCAGTACTTC. It specifies CASSQGPSGRIKTQYF.

The chain recombines TRBV6-5 with TRBJ1-6; maybe TRBD1 (6 bases). CDR3 length: 14 amino acids. V lost 7 bases and J 7 bases, leaving 14 bases between the germline ends. Per germline, CDR1 MNHEY and CDR2 SVGAGI. The CDR3 sequence: CASNPGGRNSPLHF. The CDR3 nucleotides read TGTGCCAGCAACCCCGGGGGCAGAAATTCACCCCTCCACTTT.

The chain is built from TRBV2 and TRBJ1-4; D uncertain. With 6 bases removed from V and 0 bases from J, the gap between germline ends came to 11 bases. The germline gives CDR1 SNHLY, CDR2 FYNNEI. The CDR3 runs 15 residues. CDR3 sequence (DNA): TGTGCCAGCAGGGCCGGGCCCTCAACTAATGAAAAACTGTTTTTT. Amino acid sequence: CASRAGPSTNEKLFF.

Ten or more counts support this clonotype. This chain links TRBV29-1 with TRBJ2-7, with D tentatively TRBD2 (5 bases). The V end was cut by 4 bases, the J end by 0 bases, with 7 bases between. This CDR3 spans 12 amino acids. The germline V gene has CDR1 SQVTM and CDR2 ANQGSEA. Written as DNA, the CDR3 is TGCAGCGTTGCAGCGGTCTCCTACGAGCAGTACTTC. Amino acid sequence: CSVAAVSYEQYF.

The V call is TRBV28, the J call TRBJ2-5; 9 bases are shared with TRBD2. The CDR3 length is 15 residues. CDR1 MDHEN and CDR2 SYDVKM come from the germline V gene. The V and J ends lost 7 bases and 3 bases, in that order; junction bases with no gene match: 9. CDR3 sequence reads: CASTWASGVEETQYF. In DNA form, the CDR3 reads TGTGCCAGCACCTGGGCTAGCGGGGTCGAAGAGACCCAGTACTTC.

This clonotype has just a few counts. This chain uses TRBV5-1 with TRBJ2-7; a weak D match, TRBD2 (7 bases). This CDR3 spans 14 amino acids. Germline loops: CDR1 SGHRS, CDR2 YFSETQ. V gave up 0 bases and J gave up 3 bases, with 10 bases separating them. The CDR3 loop reads CASSLVGGDYEQYF. The CDR3 DNA sequence: TGCGCCAGCAGCTTGGTAGGGGGGGACTACGAGCAGTACTTC.

The chain recombines TRBV7-2 with TRBJ1-2; a possible D gene is TRBD1 (5 bases). CDR1 is SGHTA and CDR2 is FQGNSA in the germline V gene. This CDR3 contains 16 residues. Trimming removed 1 base at V and 3 bases at J, with 15 bases between. The DNA for the CDR3 is TGTGCCAGCAGCTTAGTATCCGGGGACGGCTACTATGGCTACACCTTC. Residues: CASSLVSGDGYYGYTF.

This chain joins TRBV29-1 and TRBJ2-7; 7 bases match TRBD2. The germline V gene encodes CDR1 SQVTM and CDR2 ANQGSEA. The CDR3 covers 12 residues. Trimming at V came to 3 bases and at J to 5 bases, leaving 4 bases not matched to a gene. As DNA, the CDR3 is TGCAGCGTTGAGGCGGGAGTGCACGAGCAGTACTTC. Protein: CSVEAGVHEQYF.

The chain is built from TRBV7-6 and TRBJ2-5; 9 nucleotides agree with TRBD1. After removal of 2 bases from V and 8 bases from J, the junction contained 12 bases not matched to a gene. The CDR3 totals 16 residues. Germline CDR1 SGHVS, CDR2 FNYEAQ. CDR3 nucleotide sequence: TGTGCCAGCAGCTTAAGGCAACAGGGGGCGCGGTTTACCCAGTACTTC. Translating gives CASSLRQQGARFTQYF.

The V and J genes are TRBV28 and TRBJ1-4; TRBD1 aligns across 9 bases. The CDR3 extends over 13 amino acids. The V segment lost 7 bases and the J segment 5 bases; nucleotides outside the gene matches: 2. Germline V gene sequence: CDR1 MDHEN, CDR2 SYDVKM. CDR3 loop: CASTGTGNEKLFF. CDR3 DNA: TGTGCCAGCACCGGGACAGGGAATGAAAAACTGTTTTTT.

This clonotype was found a few times. The chain is built from TRBV6-2 or TRBV6-3 and TRBJ2-1; the match to TRBD2 covers 14 bases. Trimming took 5 bases from V and 1 from J; bases not matched to a gene: 22. The V gene's germline CDR1 is MNHEY and CDR2 SVGEGT. The CDR3 contains 23 residues. The CDR3, as DNA: TGTGCCAGCAGTATACCGACCCTCGAAGGGGGACTAGCGGGAGTTGGATCCTACAATGAGCAGTTCTTC. Amino acids: CASSIPTLEGGLAGVGSYNEQFF.

The chain links TRBV27 to TRBJ1-5; D is unclear. The CDR3 has 15 residues. V was shortened by 7 bases and J by 2 bases, with 15 bases between the two germline ends. The germline CDR1 and CDR2 sequences are MNHEY and SMNVEV (reference sequence). CDR3 amino acids: CASKETFRGNQPQHF. CDR3 DNA sequence: TGTGCCAGCAAAGAGACATTTAGGGGCAATCAGCCCCAGCATTTT.

This sequence joins TRBV5-1 and TRBJ1-3; perhaps TRBD1 as D (6 bases). The V and J ends lost 3 bases and 0 bases respectively, with 16 bases between them. The CDR3 extends over 17 amino acids. Germline assignment: CDR1 SGHRS and CDR2 YFSETQ. The CDR3 DNA follows: TGCGCCAGCAGCTGGACCGGGACAAGGTCCTCTGGAAACACCATATATTTT. It translates to CASSWTGTRSSGNTIYF.

V usage is TRBV2 and J usage is TRBJ2-1, with 7 positions matching TRBD1. The ends lost 4 bases at V and 0 bases at J; junction bases unmatched: 6. The CDR3 is 16 amino acids. Germline V CDR1 and CDR2: SNHLY, FYNNEI. The CDR3 coding sequence is TGTGCCAGCAGTGTATGGGGACAGAGCTCCTACAATGAGCAGTTCTTC. Translation gives CASSVWGQSSYNEQFF. The full variable domain, its missing parts supplied by reference TRBV2 and TRBJ2-1, is EPEVTQTPSHQVTQMGQEVILRCVPISNHLYFYWYRQILGQKVEFLVSFYNNEISEKSEIFDDQFSVERPDGSNFTLKIRSTKLEDSAMYFCASSVWGQSSYNEQFFGPGTRLTVL.

This chain uses TRBV15 with TRBJ1-2, with D perhaps TRBD1 (5 bases). This CDR3 has 12 amino acids. V lost 10 bases and J lost 3, with 12 bases in between. Germline V CDR1 and CDR2: LNHNV, YYDKDF (reference sequence). CDR3 loop: CASSRGHYGYTF. The DNA for the CDR3 is TGTGCCAGCTCTAGGGGCCACTATGGCTACACCTTC.

The chain is built from TRBV5-1 and TRBJ2-7; maybe TRBD1 (5 bases). The CDR3 is made up of 14 amino acids. Between the trimmed V and J ends, which lost 0 bases and 6 bases, there was a span of 13 bases. From germline, CDR1 is SGHRS and CDR2 YFSETQ. The CDR3 DNA is TGCGCCAGCAGCTTGGGCACAGGTGAACGCGAGCAGTACTTC. Protein: CASSLGTGEREQYF.

The chain combines TRBV5-5 with TRBJ1-2; D is unclear. This CDR3 has 13 residues. Germline CDR1 and CDR2: SGHKS and YYEKEE (reference sequence). With 1 base removed from V and 8 bases from J, the gap between germline ends came to 12 bases. CDR3 protein: CASSLISGSGYTF. The CDR3 DNA is TGTGCCAGCAGCTTGATCAGTGGATCCGGCTACACCTTC.

This clonotype was seen only a few times. This chain uses TRBV27 with TRBJ2-3, with TRBD2 matching 7 bases. Trimming cost V 6 bases and J 3 bases; bases outside gene matches: 9. CDR3 length: 15 amino acids. Germline V CDR1 and CDR2: MNHEY, SMNVEV (reference sequence). CDR3: CASRKTSFRTDTQYF. In nucleotides, the CDR3 is TGTGCCAGCAGGAAGACTAGCTTTAGAACAGATACGCAGTATTTT.

This chain uses TRBV24-1 with TRBJ1-5, with 9 bases identical to TRBD1. V gave up 4 bases and J gave up 2 bases; unmatched junction bases: 2. CDR3 length: 15 amino acids. Germline V gene lookup returns CDR1 KGHDR and CDR2 SFDVKD. The CDR3 coding sequence is TGTGCCACCAGTGAGACAGGGGGTGGCAATCAGCCCCAGCATTTT. It specifies CATSETGGGNQPQHF.

The chain is built from TRBV7-9 and TRBJ1-3; 8 positions match TRBD1. Germline assignment: CDR1 SEHNR and CDR2 FQNEAQ (reference sequence). V was clipped by 5 bases and J by 0 bases; unmatched bases: 18. The CDR3 is 20 residues long. The CDR3 nucleotides are TGTGCCAGCAGCATTCCCTCGGGACAGGACTTTTTTCACTCTGGAAACACCATATATTTT. Translating it yields CASSIPSGQDFFHSGNTIYF.

J is TRBJ2-7 and V is TRBV19; D is uncertain. The germline gives CDR1 LNHDA, CDR2 SQIVND (reference sequence). Between the trimmed V and J ends, which lost 5 bases and 2 bases, there was a span of 13 bases. The CDR3 is 14 residues long. CDR3 bases: TGTGCCAGTAGTCCACGGGTAGGCCCCTACGAGCAGTACTTC. Translated, it gives CASSPRVGPYEQYF.

The chain has TRBV7-9 and TRBJ2-1; D perhaps matches TRBD2 (5 bases). Trimming cost V 7 bases and J 0 bases, with 16 bases left between them. Per germline, CDR1 SEHNR and CDR2 FQNEAQ (reference sequence). The CDR3 is 16 residues long. The CDR3 nucleotides read TGTGCCAGCAACCCTAGTCGGGGAAGCTCCTACAATGAGCAGTTCTTC. It codes for CASNPSRGSSYNEQFF.

In its sample, this clonotype was seen a few times. CDR3 sequence: CASSETGTYEQYF. The CDR3 coding sequence is TGTGCCAGCAGTGAAACCGGGACCTACGAGCAGTACTTC. The chain joins TRBV6-1 to TRBJ2-7, with D perhaps matching TRBD2 (5 bases). Germline-derived CDR1 and CDR2 are MNHNS and SASEGT. V lost 2 bases, J lost 2 bases, and 7 bases lay in between. This CDR3 spans 13 amino acids.

This clonotype has more than one count but fewer than ten. The CDR3 nucleotides are TGTGCCACCAGTGATTCAGGAAGTCCCGGCTACACCTTC. Translating it yields CATSDSGSPGYTF. The chain recombines TRBV24-1 with TRBJ1-2; D remains ambiguous. In germline, CDR1 is KGHDR, CDR2 SFDVKD. The CDR3 length is 13 residues. Trimming shortened V by 2 bases and J by 8 bases, and 11 bases separated the two germline ends.

The table lists this clonotype with a few counts. J is TRBJ2-3 and V is TRBV29-1; D remains ambiguous. Germline V gives CDR1 SQVTM, CDR2 ANQGSEA. The CDR3 contains 10 residues. Trimming removed 3 bases at V and 7 bases at J, with 5 bases between. The CDR3 sequence: CSVDGYTQYF. For the CDR3, the DNA is TGCAGCGTTGACGGGTATACGCAGTATTTT.

A remark on this clonotype: The junction and the germline gene differ at one end; a read error may be behind it. The CDR3 loop is CTSSLEQLNQPQHF. DNA of the CDR3: TGTACCAGCAGCTTAGAACAACTCAATCAGCCCCAGCATTTT. The V call is TRBV7-9, the J call TRBJ1-5, with no clear D. CDR1 is SEHNR, CDR2 FQNEAQ, per germline (reference sequence). CDR3 length equals 14 residues.